The T cell receptor beta chain described here comes from a study of T cell responses to AZD1222 COVID-19 vaccine. Study-level points and caveats: Seropositive status at baseline applied to only 5 to 7 AZD1222 recipients. Females outnumbered males among donors, who were mostly white British; clonal diversity was possibly underestimated.

Produced via immunoSEQ multiplex PCR; TCRdb's table is partial and in-frame only. This sample has some 170,000 clones, with just over 90% found just once. Trimming removed 0 bases from V and 1 base from J, with 10 bases in between. This CDR3 comprises 15 residues. Germline lookup yields CDR1 SGHDT and CDR2 YYEEEE. Worth noting for this clone: The antigen remains unidentified.

The origin of this receptor is an adult who received the AZD1222 COVID-19 vaccine. Sequenced material: peripheral blood, taken 28 days after the second AZD1222 dose. The chain recombines TRBV5-6 with TRBJ1-2; no clear D gene. CDR3: CASSLVDSLNYGYTF. The CDR3 coding sequence is TGTGCCAGCAGCTTGGTAGATAGCCTTAACTATGGCTACACCTTC.